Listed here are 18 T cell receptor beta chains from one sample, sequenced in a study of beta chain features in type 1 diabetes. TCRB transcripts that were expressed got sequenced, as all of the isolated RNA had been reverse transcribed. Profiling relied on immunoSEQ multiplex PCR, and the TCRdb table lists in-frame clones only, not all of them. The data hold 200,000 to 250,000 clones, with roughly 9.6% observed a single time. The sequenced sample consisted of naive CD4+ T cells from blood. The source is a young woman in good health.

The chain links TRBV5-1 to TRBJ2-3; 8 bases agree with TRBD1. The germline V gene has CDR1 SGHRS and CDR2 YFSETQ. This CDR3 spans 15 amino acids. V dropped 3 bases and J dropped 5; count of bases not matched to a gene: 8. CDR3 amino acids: CASSSMDRDGDTQYF. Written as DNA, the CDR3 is TGCGCCAGCAGCTCAATGGACAGGGATGGAGATACGCAGTATTTT.

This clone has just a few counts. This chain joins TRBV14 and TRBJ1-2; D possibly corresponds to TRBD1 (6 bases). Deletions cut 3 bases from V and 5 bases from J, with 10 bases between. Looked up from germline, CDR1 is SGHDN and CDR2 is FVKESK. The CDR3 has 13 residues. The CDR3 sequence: CASSHRTVYGYTF. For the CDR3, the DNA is TGTGCCAGCAGCCACCGGACAGTTTATGGCTACACCTTC.

CDR3 DNA: TGTGCCAGCAGCCAGATCGGGAGGGGAAACACCATATATTTT. Its protein product is CASSQIGRGNTIYF. This rearrangement joins TRBV2 to TRBJ1-3; D unclear. CDR3 size: 14 residues. V was trimmed by 6 bases and J by 4 bases, leaving 13 bases between them. Germline-derived CDR1 and CDR2 are SNHLY and FYNNEI.

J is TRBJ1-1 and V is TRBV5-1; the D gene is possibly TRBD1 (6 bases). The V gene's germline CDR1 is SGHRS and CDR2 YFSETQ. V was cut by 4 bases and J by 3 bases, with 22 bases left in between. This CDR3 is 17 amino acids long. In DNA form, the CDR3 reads TGCGCCAGCAGCCTCTGGGCAGGGGCTTCGCAGGACACTGAAGCTTTCTTT. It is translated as CASSLWAGASQDTEAFF.

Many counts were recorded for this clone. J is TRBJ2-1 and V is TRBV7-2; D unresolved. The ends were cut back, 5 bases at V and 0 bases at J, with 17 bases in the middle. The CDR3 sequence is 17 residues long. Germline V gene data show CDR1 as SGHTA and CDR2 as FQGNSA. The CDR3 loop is CASSPSPSVSSYNEQFF. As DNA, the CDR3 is TGTGCCAGCAGCCCCAGTCCCAGCGTTAGCTCCTACAATGAGCAGTTCTTC.

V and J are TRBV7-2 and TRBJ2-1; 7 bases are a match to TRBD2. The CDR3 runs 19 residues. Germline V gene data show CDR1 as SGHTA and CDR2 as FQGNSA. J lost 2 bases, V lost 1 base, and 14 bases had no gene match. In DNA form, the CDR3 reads TGTGCCAGCAGCTTAGATTTGGTAGCGGGTGCGGTTGCCTACAATGAGCAGTTCTTC. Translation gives CASSLDLVAGAVAYNEQFF.

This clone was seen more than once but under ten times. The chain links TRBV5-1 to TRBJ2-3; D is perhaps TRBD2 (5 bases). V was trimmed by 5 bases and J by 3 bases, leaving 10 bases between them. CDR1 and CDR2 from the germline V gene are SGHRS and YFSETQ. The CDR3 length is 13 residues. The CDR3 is CASSGSLTDTQYF. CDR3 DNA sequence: TGCGCCAGCAGTGGGAGTCTAACAGATACGCAGTATTTT.

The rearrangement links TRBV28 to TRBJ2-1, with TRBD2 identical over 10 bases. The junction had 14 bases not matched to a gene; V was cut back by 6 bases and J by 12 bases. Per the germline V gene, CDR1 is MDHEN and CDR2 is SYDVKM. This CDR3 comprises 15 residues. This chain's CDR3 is CASRAARAGGPGQFF. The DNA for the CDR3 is TGTGCCAGCAGGGCCGCCCGAGCGGGAGGGCCTGGGCAGTTCTTC.

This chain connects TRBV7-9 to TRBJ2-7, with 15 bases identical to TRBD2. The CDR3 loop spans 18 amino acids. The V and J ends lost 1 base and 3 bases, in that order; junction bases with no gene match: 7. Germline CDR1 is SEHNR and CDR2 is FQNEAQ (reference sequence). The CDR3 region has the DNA TGTGCCAGCAGCTTAGAAATCGGGACTAGCGGGGGGCGCTACGAGCAGTACTTC. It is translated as CASSLEIGTSGGRYEQYF.

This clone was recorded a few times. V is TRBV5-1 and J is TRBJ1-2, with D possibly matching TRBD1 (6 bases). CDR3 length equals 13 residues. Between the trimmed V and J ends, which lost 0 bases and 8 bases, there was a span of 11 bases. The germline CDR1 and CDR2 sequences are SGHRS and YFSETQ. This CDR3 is CASSLEGGGGYTF. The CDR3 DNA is TGCGCCAGCAGCTTGGAAGGGGGGGGCGGCTACACCTTC.

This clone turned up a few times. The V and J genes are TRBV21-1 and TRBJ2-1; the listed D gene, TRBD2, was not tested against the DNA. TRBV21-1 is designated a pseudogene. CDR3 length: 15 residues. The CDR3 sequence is CASSTGTNLSHEQFF. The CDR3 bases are TGTGCCAGCAGCACGGGGACTAATTTGTCCCATGAGCAGTTCTTC.

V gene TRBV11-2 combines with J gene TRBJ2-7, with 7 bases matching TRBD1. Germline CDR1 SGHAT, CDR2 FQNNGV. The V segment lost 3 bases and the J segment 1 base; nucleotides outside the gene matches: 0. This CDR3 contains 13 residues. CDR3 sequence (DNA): TGTGCCAGCAGCTTGGGACAGTCCTACGAGCAGTACTTC. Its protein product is CASSLGQSYEQYF.

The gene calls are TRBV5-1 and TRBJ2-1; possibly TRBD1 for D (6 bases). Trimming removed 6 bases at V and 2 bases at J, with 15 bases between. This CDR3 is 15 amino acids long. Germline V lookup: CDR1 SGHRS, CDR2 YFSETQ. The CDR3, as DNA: TGCGCCAGCAACTCCGACAGGATGACCTACAATGAGCAGTTCTTC. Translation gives CASNSDRMTYNEQFF.

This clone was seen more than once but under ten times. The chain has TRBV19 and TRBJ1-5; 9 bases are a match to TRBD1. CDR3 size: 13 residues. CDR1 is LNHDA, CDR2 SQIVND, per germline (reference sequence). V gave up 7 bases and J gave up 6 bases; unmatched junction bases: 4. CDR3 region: CASKDRGFQPQHF. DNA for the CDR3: TGTGCCAGTAAGGACAGGGGTTTTCAGCCCCAGCATTTT.

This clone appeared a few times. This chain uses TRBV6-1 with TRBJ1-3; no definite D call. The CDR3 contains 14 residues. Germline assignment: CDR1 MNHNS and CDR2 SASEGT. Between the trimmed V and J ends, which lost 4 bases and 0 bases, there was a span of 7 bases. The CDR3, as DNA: TGTGCCAGCAGTGGAGGGTACTCTGGAAACACCATATATTTT. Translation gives CASSGGYSGNTIYF.

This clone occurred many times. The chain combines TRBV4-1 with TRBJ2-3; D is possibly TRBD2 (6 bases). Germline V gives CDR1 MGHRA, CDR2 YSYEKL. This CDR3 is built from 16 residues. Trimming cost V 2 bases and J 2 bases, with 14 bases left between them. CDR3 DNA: TGCGCCAGCAGCCAAACGCCGGGACTCAACACAGATACGCAGTATTTT. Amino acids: CASSQTPGLNTDTQYF.

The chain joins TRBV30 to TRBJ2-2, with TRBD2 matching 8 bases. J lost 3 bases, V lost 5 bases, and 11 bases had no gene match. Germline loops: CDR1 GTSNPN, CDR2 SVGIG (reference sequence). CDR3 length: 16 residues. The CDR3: CAWGQGAGGYTGELFF. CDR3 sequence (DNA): TGTGCCTGGGGGCAGGGTGCGGGGGGTTACACCGGGGAGCTGTTTTTT.

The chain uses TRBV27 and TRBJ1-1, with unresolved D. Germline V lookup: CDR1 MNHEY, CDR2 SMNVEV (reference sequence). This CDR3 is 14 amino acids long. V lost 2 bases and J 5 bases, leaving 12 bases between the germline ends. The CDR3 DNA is TGTGCCAGCAGTTTAGCGGGTGTGGGTACTGAAGCTTTCTTT. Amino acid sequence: CASSLAGVGTEAFF.